Reported below is one T cell receptor (beta chain). Its antigen is not identified. This specimen belongs to a study of CXCR3-negative and CXCR3-positive naive CD8 T cells. Study-level points and caveats: CXCR3-positive naive cells had TRB CDR3s that were more hydrophobic than CXCR3-negative naive cells had.

It was by 5' RACE with UMI labels that the TRB cDNA libraries were prepared. TCRdb reprocessed the 5' RACE reads, with one entry per CDR3 protein and no DNA. This listing includes over 70,000 distinct CDR3 sequences. This CDR3 is 14 amino acids long. The germline gives CDR1 SGHTA, CDR2 FQGTGA. Sequencing input: naive CXCR3+ CD8+ T cells from blood. As to subset: CD45RO-CCR7+CD27+CD95- naive CD8+ T cells expressing CXCR3 (TNR3+). The V call is TRBV7-3, the J call TRBJ2-2; the TRBD2 assignment by TCRdb is unverifiable without DNA. The source is a human donor in good health. Some clones in this sample may be carry-over from other donors' samples. The CDR3 loop is CASSLAGGTGELFF.